This TCR beta chain was retrieved from a study of shared clonotypes between healthy human individuals. V shed 6 bases, J shed 6 bases, and the junction held 13 bases outside the gene matches. There are 16 residues in the CDR3. CDR1 is SGHTA and CDR2 is FQGTGA in the germline V gene. Sequencing used immunoSEQ multiplex PCR; TCRdb keeps in-frame clones, though not all of them. This table has 2 million to 2.5 million clones, 85% to 95% appearing once. This chain links TRBV7-3 with TRBJ2-3; TRBD2 matches 9 bases. The source material was naive CD4+ T cells from PBMCs. The subset here: CD45RA+ positively selected. The sequence came from a young man in good health. Some clones in this sample may be carry-over from other donors' samples. CDR3 protein: CASSPGLAGDGDTQYF. Written as DNA, the CDR3 is TGTGCCAGCAGTCCCGGGTTAGCGGGAGATGGGGATACGCAGTATTTT.